The sequence of this T cell receptor beta chain was determined in a study of T-cell reconstitution after alpha-beta-depleted transplantation in children. Study-level findings and limits: Several patients had high TCRbeta diversity at day 60; it came from surviving recipient T cells and thymic progenitors. The origin of alpha-beta T cells about two months after transplant was reportedly several hundred expanded graft clones. A year had passed since transplant, and T-cell counts and diversity by then came mostly from newly produced T cells.

The authors prepared the TCRbeta library with unique molecular identifiers. MiXCR was run by TCRdb on the PCR reads, yielding one entry per CDR3 protein. The sample lists some 460,000 distinct CDR3 sequences, around 15% occurring once. There are a few counts of this clonotype. What it binds is unknown. The CDR3 has 14 residues. V lost 3 bases, J lost 0 bases, and 2 bases stayed unmatched. Specimen: PBMCs, mostly from graft donor cells, collected 360 days after TCRalphabeta/CD19-depleted stem cell transplant. The chain recombines TRBV12-3 or TRBV12-4 with TRBJ2-7; 7 nucleotides match TRBD1. The receptor comes from a boy under three years old who had a stem cell transplant for Wiskott-Aldrich syndrome, so the T cells may come from the graft donor. Here the CDR3 reads CASSFHRGSYEQYF. The DNA of the CDR3 is TGTGCCAGCAGTTTCCACAGGGGCTCCTACGAGCAGTACTTC.